These T cell receptor beta chains were read from a single sample in a study of blood T cell repertoires in COVID-19. Data came from immunoSEQ multiplex PCR; TCRdb stores just in-frame clones and leaves some out. Counted here are about 66,000 clones, about 82% occurring once; the ten biggest clones make up 6.9%. Sample: peripheral blood. These receptors originate from a man aged 50-60 years with active COVID-19. CDR3s include the opening cysteine and the closing phenylalanine or tryptophan. A D gene is named only where the DNA matches it firmly. The size entry is marked missing in some rows and otherwise reads once, few, many or a size class.

clone_size	j_call	v_call	cdr3_length	d_call	cdr3_aa	cdr3_nt
-	TRBJ2-1	TRBV7-9	15	TRBD2	CASSLGLAAYNEQFF	TGTGCCAGCAGCTTAGGGCTAGCGGCGTACAATGAGCAGTTCTTC
-	TRBJ2-3	TRBV11-3	16	-	CASSYRGGRGTDTQYF	TGTGCCAGCAGCTACAGGGGGGGACGAGGCACAGATACGCAGTATTTT
-	TRBJ1-5	TRBV6-1	19	-	CASSGRQGAGTGGNQPQHF	TGTGCCAGCAGTGGACGTCAAGGGGCGGGGACTGGGGGCAATCAGCCCCAGCATTTT
once	TRBJ2-1	TRBV5-1	14	TRBD2	CASSARTSGGEQFF	TGCGCCAGCAGCGCCCGGACTAGCGGAGGTGAGCAGTTCTTC
once	TRBJ1-1	TRBV7-2	14	-	CASSAHSMNTEAFF	TGTGCCAGCAGCGCCCATTCTATGAACACTGAAGCTTTCTTT
-	TRBJ2-5	TRBV20-1	14	-	CSASLPAGQETQYF	TGCAGTGCTAGTCTGCCGGCGGGCCAAGAGACCCAGTACTTC
-	TRBJ2-5	TRBV10-3	14	TRBD2	CAIRETSEEETQYF	TGTGCCATCAGGGAAACTAGCGAGGAAGAGACCCAGTACTTC
-	TRBJ2-5	TRBV5-1	16	TRBD1	CASSLGGQGAKETQYF	TGCGCCAGCAGCTTGGGGGGACAGGGGGCGAAAGAGACCCAGTACTTC
-	TRBJ2-5	TRBV2	15	-	CASSANGGNQETQYF	TGTGCCAGCAGTGCCAACGGGGGAAACCAAGAGACCCAGTACTTC
-	TRBJ1-1	TRBV14	15	-	CASSDPRDLNTEAFF	TGTGCCAGCAGTGATCCCAGGGATTTGAACACTGAAGCTTTCTTT
-	TRBJ2-1	TRBV19	15	TRBD2	CASISSGGIYNEQFF	TGTGCCAGTATCTCTAGCGGGGGAATCTACAATGAGCAGTTCTTC
-	TRBJ2-1	TRBV6-5	13	-	CASQASQYNEQFF	TGTGCCAGCCAGGCTAGCCAATACAATGAGCAGTTCTTC
-	TRBJ1-5	TRBV19	16	TRBD1	CASSIGQGAAVQPQHF	TGTGCCAGTAGTATTGGCCAGGGGGCGGCTGTTCAGCCCCAGCATTTT
-	TRBJ2-1	TRBV4-1	18	-	CASSLHGGQPSSYNEQFF	TGCGCCAGCAGCCTCCATGGCGGACAGCCCAGCTCCTACAATGAGCAGTTCTTC
-	TRBJ1-2	TRBV6-5	14	-	CASRVELSSGGYTF	TGTGCCAGCAGGGTGGAACTTAGTTCGGGTGGCTACACCTTC
-	TRBJ2-7	TRBV18	15	TRBD2	CASSEGLAGVDEQYF	TGTGCCAGCTCCGAAGGACTAGCGGGGGTCGACGAGCAGTACTTC
-	TRBJ2-5	TRBV20-1	15	TRBD1	CSASPWDRPQETQYF	TGCAGTGCTAGTCCCTGGGACAGGCCCCAAGAGACCCAGTACTTC
-	TRBJ1-1	TRBV27	15	TRBD1	CASSLSRTGGTEAFF	TGTGCCAGCAGTTTATCGAGGACAGGGGGGACTGAAGCTTTCTTT
once	TRBJ2-3	TRBV27	16	TRBD2	CASSQYPREGRDTQYF	TGTGCCAGCAGCCAATACCCGCGGGAGGGCCGGGATACGCAGTATTTT
once	TRBJ1-1	TRBV6-1	14	-	CASSEVAGVTEAFF	TGTGCCAGCAGTGAAGTTGCAGGGGTCACTGAAGCTTTCTTT
-	TRBJ2-3	TRBV14	16	TRBD1	CASSQGFQGAGDTQYF	TGTGCCAGCAGCCAGGGTTTTCAGGGGGCCGGAGATACGCAGTATTTT
-	TRBJ2-1	TRBV6-5	15	TRBD2	CASRALSELAGEQFF	TGTGCCAGCAGGGCCCTGAGCGAGCTAGCGGGTGAGCAGTTCTTC
once	TRBJ2-3	TRBV4-2	16	-	CASSQGAGTPPDTQYF	TGTGCCAGCAGCCAAGGGGCGGGGACTCCACCAGATACGCAGTATTTT
once	TRBJ1-5	TRBV2	15	TRBD1	CASRGQGHSNQPQHF	TGTGCCAGCAGAGGACAGGGCCATAGCAATCAGCCCCAGCATTTT
-	TRBJ2-2	TRBV21-1	17	-	CASSKGSAGLNTGELFF	TGTGCCAGCAGCAAAGGATCGGCAGGACTGAACACCGGGGAGCTGTTTTTT
-	TRBJ2-2	TRBV5-4	16	TRBD1	CASSVPGQGFTGELFF	TGTGCCAGCAGCGTTCCGGGACAGGGATTCACCGGGGAGCTGTTTTTT
-	TRBJ2-6	TRBV5-1	16	-	CASSLQQSSGANVLTF	TGCGCCAGCAGCTTGCAACAGAGCTCTGGGGCCAACGTCCTGACTTTC
once	TRBJ2-5	TRBV24-1	16	TRBD1	CATSDLGQGASETQYF	TGTGCCACCAGTGATTTGGGACAGGGGGCATCAGAGACCCAGTACTTC
-	TRBJ2-2	TRBV1	17	-	CTSSSGTRVPNTGELFF	TGCACCAGCAGCTCCGGGACTAGAGTTCCGAACACCGGGGAGCTGTTTTTT
-	TRBJ2-1	TRBV5-4	16	TRBD2	CASSLTSGGRYNEQFF	TGTGCCAGCAGCCTGACTAGCGGGGGGAGATACAATGAGCAGTTCTTC
-	TRBJ1-2	TRBV5-1	14	TRBD1	CASSLGDSSIGYTF	TGCGCCAGCAGCTTGGGGGACAGCAGCATCGGCTACACCTTC
-	TRBJ2-1	TRBV9	15	-	CASSATGNSYNEQFF	TGTGCCAGCAGCGCCACAGGGAACTCCTACAATGAGCAGTTCTTC
-	TRBJ2-1	TRBV19	15	-	CASSMRWGAYNEQFF	TGTGCCAGTAGTATGAGGTGGGGGGCCTACAATGAGCAGTTCTTC
once	TRBJ1-4	TRBV7-9	15	-	CASSLGAGKNEKLFF	TGTGCCAGCAGCTTAGGTGCAGGGAAAAATGAAAAACTGTTTTTT
-	TRBJ1-1	TRBV5-1	13	-	CASSFPGQFEAFF	TGCGCCAGCAGCTTCCCCGGTCAATTCGAAGCTTTCTTT
-	TRBJ1-4	TRBV15	15	-	CATSGLGRINEKLFF	TGTGCCACCAGCGGACTTGGACGGATTAATGAAAAACTGTTTTTT
-	TRBJ1-1	TRBV21-1	16	-	CASSPEGGGGNTEAFF	TGTGCCAGCAGCCCTGAGGGGGGAGGGGGGAACACTGAAGCTTTCTTT
-	TRBJ2-1	TRBV19	12	-	CASSIGGGEQFF	TGTGCCAGTAGTATAGGGGGGGGCGAGCAGTTCTTC
-	TRBJ1-3	TRBV10-3	18	TRBD1	CAISDLGGQAAGGNTIYF	TGTGCCATCAGTGATCTGGGGGGACAGGCCGCAGGTGGAAACACCATATATTTT
once	TRBJ1-5	TRBV27	16	-	CASSSIVRGGNQPQHF	TGTGCCAGCAGCAGCATCGTCAGGGGAGGGAATCAGCCCCAGCATTTT
-	TRBJ2-5	TRBV5-1	13	-	CASSGGPEETQYF	TGCGCCAGCAGCGGAGGACCTGAGGAGACCCAGTACTTC
-	TRBJ1-5	TRBV6-5	15	-	CASTTGGGGGQPQHF	TGTGCCAGCACCACGGGGGGGGGCGGGGGTCAGCCCCAGCATTTT
-	TRBJ2-2	TRBV7-8	14	-	CASSPEGADGELFF	TGTGCCAGCAGCCCCGAGGGAGCGGACGGGGAGCTGTTTTTT
-	TRBJ2-5	TRBV12-3/TRBV12-4	13	-	CASRLVLQETQYF	TGTGCCAGCAGACTAGTCCTCCAAGAGACCCAGTACTTC
-	TRBJ2-2	TRBV14	16	TRBD2	CASSQYGGGLGGELFF	TGTGCCAGCAGCCAATACGGCGGGGGGCTTGGCGGGGAGCTGTTTTTT
-	TRBJ1-3	TRBV19	15	-	CASSISHSTTDTIYF	TGTGCCAGTAGTATCTCGCATAGTACGACTGACACCATATATTTT
-	TRBJ2-3	TRBV9	14	-	CASSATSSTDTQYF	TGTGCCAGCAGCGCCACTAGTTCCACAGATACGCAGTATTTT
-	TRBJ2-1	TRBV7-9	14	-	CASSLLSGGFEQFF	TGTGCCAGCAGCTTACTCTCTGGGGGCTTTGAGCAGTTCTTC